Listed here is a single TCR beta chain. Cohorts were assigned according to the clinical history that participants reported. Within the 2 weeks before study entry, each person in the exposed group met a COVID-19 case. The data are from a study of blood T cell repertoires in COVID-19. The wider study: From T cells, B-cell-depleted T cells, or PBMCs came the material, which was cDNA or gDNA.

The CDR3 loop spans 15 amino acids. The germline V and J ends were trimmed by 0 bases and 2 bases, with 11 bases remaining between them. The germline V gene has CDR1 MGHRA and CDR2 YSYEKL. Methods used by the authors: Researchers report that nucleated cell counts were estimated from reference gene primer amplification. The assay was immunoSEQ multiplex PCR, and TCRdb's table has in-frame clones only and misses some. Clone size and the V and J calls come from that table; the DNA yielded D and trimming. The sample has 200,000 to 250,000 clones, 83% seen once. The source material was PBMCs or T cells enriched from blood (not recorded which). This chain uses TRBV4-1 with TRBJ2-7; no reliable D call. This clonotype was sampled from a middle-aged woman who had been exposed to COVID-19. The chain's CDR3 is CASSQEYIGTYEQYF. The CDR3 coding sequence is TGCGCCAGCAGCCAAGAGTATATCGGTACCTACGAGCAGTACTTC.